A single sample gave rise to the 26 T cell receptor beta chains below, sequenced in a study of blood T cell repertoires in COVID-19. Profiling relied on immunoSEQ multiplex PCR, and the TCRdb table lists in-frame clones only, not all of them. The table lists roughly 130,000 clones, around 80% of them singletons, with approximately 4% in the top ten. The sample was peripheral blood. The source of these receptors is a man aged 60 to 75 with acute or convalescent COVID-19.

The chain has TRBV6-5 and TRBJ1-2, with D perhaps matching TRBD1 (6 bases). Germline loops: CDR1 MNHEY, CDR2 SVGAGI. The V gene lost 0 bases and the J gene lost 8 bases, with 16 bases spanning the gap. CDR3 length: 15 amino acids. The CDR3 spells CASSYSSGGFRGYTF. The CDR3 DNA reads TGTGCCAGCAGTTACTCCTCGGGGGGCTTCCGAGGCTACACCTTC.

A note on this clone: The same CDR3 is also encoded by other DNA sequences in this sample. The chain employs TRBV10-3 and TRBJ2-7, with 7 bases matching TRBD2. V shed 0 bases, J shed 7 bases, and the junction held 6 bases outside the gene matches. The CDR3 runs to 14 residues. Germline V gives CDR1 ENHRY, CDR2 SYGVKD. CDR3 loop: CAISESGGAGEQYF. Here the CDR3 DNA reads TGTGCCATCAGTGAGTCGGGAGGGGCGGGGGAGCAGTACTTC.

The rearrangement links TRBV18 to TRBJ1-5; D possibly corresponds to TRBD1 (5 bases). Trimming removed 2 bases from V and 0 bases from J, with 11 bases in between. This CDR3 spans 16 amino acids. Germline V gene data show CDR1 as KGHSH and CDR2 as LQKENI. The CDR3 bases are TGTGCCAGCTCACCAGCGACAGTAATTAGCAATCAGCCCCAGCATTTT. It specifies CASSPATVISNQPQHF. The full variable domain, its missing parts supplied by reference TRBV18 and TRBJ1-5, is NAGVMQNPRHLVRRRGQEARLRCSPMKGHSHVYWYRQLPEEGLKFMVYLQKENIIDESGMPKERFSAEFPKEGPSILRIQQVVRGDSAAYFCASSPATVISNQPQHFGDGTRLSIL.

The chain couples TRBV7-2 to TRBJ2-5; 7 nucleotides line up with TRBD1. The V gene's germline CDR1 is SGHTA and CDR2 FQGNSA. The CDR3 has 13 amino acids. The V segment lost 5 bases and the J segment 5 bases; nucleotides outside the gene matches: 5. In DNA form, the CDR3 reads TGTGCCAGCAGCCCCAGGGGGTTCGAGACCCAGTACTTC. Protein: CASSPRGFETQYF.

The genes are TRBV5-4 and TRBJ2-1; 9 bases fit TRBD2. CDR1 is SGHNT and CDR2 is YYREEE in the germline V gene (reference sequence). The ends lost 2 bases at V and 6 bases at J; junction bases unmatched: 6. The CDR3 is 15 residues long. CDR3 loop: CASSLGLAGTNEQFF. DNA for the CDR3: TGTGCCAGCAGCTTAGGGCTAGCGGGAACCAATGAGCAGTTCTTC.

Worth noting for this clone: The same CDR3 can be traced to other DNA sequences in this sample. The chain links TRBV6-5 to TRBJ1-5, with unresolved D. V gave up 0 bases and J gave up 2 bases, with 5 bases separating them. Germline V gene data show CDR1 as MNHEY and CDR2 as SVGAGI. The CDR3 consists of 14 residues. The CDR3 region has the DNA TGTGCCAGCAGTTACTCCGGGGGCAATCAGCCCCAGCATTTT. This translates into CASSYSGGNQPQHF.

The chain carries TRBV19 and TRBJ1-1; D is unresolved. This CDR3 contains 14 residues. The V gene's germline CDR1 is LNHDA and CDR2 SQIVND (reference sequence). V lost 0 bases and J lost 4, with 9 bases in between. CDR3 coding DNA: TGTGCCAGTAGTATAGATAGATTGAGCACTGAAGCTTTCTTT. Translation: CASSIDRLSTEAFF.

This chain joins TRBV28 and TRBJ1-5; D not resolved. Germline CDR1 reads MDHEN; CDR2 reads SYDVKM. V dropped 2 bases and J dropped 2 bases, with 10 bases sitting between them. The CDR3 runs to 15 residues. CDR3: CASSLGTDGNQPQHF. CDR3 bases: TGTGCCAGCAGTTTAGGCACAGATGGCAATCAGCCCCAGCATTTT. Drawing the rest from reference TRBV28 and TRBJ1-5, the complete variable domain is DVKVTQSSRYLVKRTGEKVFLECVQDMDHENMFWYRQDPGLGLRLIYFSYDVKMKEKGDIPEGYSVSREKKERFSLILESASTNQTSMYLCASSLGTDGNQPQHFGDGTRLSIL.

This chain connects TRBV28 to TRBJ1-2; D not certain. The germline V and J ends were trimmed by 3 bases and 6 bases, with 17 bases remaining between them. In germline, CDR1 is MDHEN, CDR2 SYDVKM. The CDR3 runs to 15 residues. The CDR3, as DNA: TGTGCCAGCAGTTTCCCCCCAGGCGAGGGCCATGGCTACACCTTC. This sequence encodes CASSFPPGEGHGYTF.

This clone has just one count. This chain connects TRBV19 to TRBJ1-5; possible D gene TRBD1, 5 bases. V lost 8 bases to trimming and J lost 7 bases, with 12 bases between them. Germline CDR1 LNHDA, CDR2 SQIVND (reference sequence). This CDR3 contains 12 residues. The CDR3 DNA sequence: TGTGCCAGTTCCCGGGACTCACAGCCCCAGCATTTT. Residues: CASSRDSQPQHF.

The rearrangement joins TRBV5-5 to TRBJ2-7, with TRBD2 matching over 7 bases. CDR3 length equals 14 residues. CDR1 is SGHKS and CDR2 is YYEKEE in the germline V gene (reference sequence). V trimming: 4 bases; J trimming: 0 bases; junction bases outside the gene matches: 4. The CDR3: CASSRGSPSYEQYF. The CDR3 nucleotides are TGTGCCAGCAGCCGCGGGAGCCCCTCCTACGAGCAGTACTTC.

The chain uses TRBV6-2 or TRBV6-3 and TRBJ1-1; 8 bases fit TRBD1. The CDR3 totals 14 residues. CDR1 and CDR2 (germline): MNHEY, SVGEGT. V was pared by 0 bases and J by 11 bases, with 8 bases of the junction left unmatched. This CDR3 reads CASSYSFGTGMAFF. Here the CDR3 DNA reads TGTGCCAGCAGTTACTCTTTCGGGACAGGAATGGCTTTCTTT.

The chain couples TRBV10-3 to TRBJ1-6; D perhaps matches TRBD1 (6 bases). Deletions cut 2 bases from V and 7 bases from J, with 12 bases between. Germline CDR1 and CDR2: ENHRY and SYGVKD. The CDR3 is 15 amino acids. For the CDR3, the DNA is TGTGCCATCAGTGAGGGTGTTCAGGGGAATTCACCCCTCCACTTT. It translates to CAISEGVQGNSPLHF.

The chain combines TRBV19 with TRBJ1-1; TRBD1 matches at 7 bases. Germline CDR1 LNHDA, CDR2 SQIVND (reference sequence). With V trimmed by 6 bases and J by 2 bases, 6 bases remained unmatched. The CDR3 has 14 residues. This CDR3 reads CASREQGSNTEAFF. The CDR3 DNA reads as TGTGCCAGTAGGGAACAGGGGTCTAACACTGAAGCTTTCTTT.

This clone was found a few times. The chain uses TRBV28 and TRBJ1-5; D is unresolved. The germline V and J ends were trimmed by 4 bases and 7 bases, with 11 bases remaining between them. Germline V gives CDR1 MDHEN, CDR2 SYDVKM. The CDR3 length is 13 residues. This chain's CDR3 is CASSWRTGQPQHF. In DNA, the CDR3 is TGTGCCAGCAGTTGGCGGACGGGGCAGCCCCAGCATTTT.

The J gene is TRBJ1-2, the V gene TRBV18; a possible D gene is TRBD1 (5 bases). The V gene's germline CDR1 is KGHSH and CDR2 LQKENI. The CDR3 is 14 residues long. Trimming pared 3 bases from V and 4 bases from J, leaving 12 bases between. DNA of the CDR3: TGTGCCAGCTCACCGACAGTTGAAGGCTATGGCTACACCTTC. This codes for CASSPTVEGYGYTF.

This clone was counted a few times. The chain has TRBV28 and TRBJ2-1; D gene unclear. From germline, CDR1 is MDHEN and CDR2 SYDVKM. The length of the CDR3 is 11 residues. V was clipped by 6 bases and J by 10 bases, with 10 bases between them. CDR3: CASSQLREQFF. The CDR3 nucleotides read TGTGCCAGCAGCCAACTTCGGGAGCAGTTCTTC.

The chain carries TRBV28 and TRBJ2-7; D might be TRBD1 (5 bases). CDR3 length equals 15 residues. CDR1 is MDHEN and CDR2 is SYDVKM in the germline V gene. V lost 4 bases, J lost 0 bases, and 13 bases lay in between. The CDR3 bases are TGTGCCAGCAGTTCAACAGGCCTGGCCTCCTACGAGCAGTACTTC. Its translation: CASSSTGLASYEQYF.

The CDR3: CASSYSVRKNTEAFF. CDR3 bases: TGTGCCAGCAGTTACTCGGTCAGGAAGAACACTGAAGCTTTCTTT. The chain uses TRBV6-5 and TRBJ1-1; no clear D. There are 15 residues in the CDR3. Trimming shortened V by 0 bases and J by 1 base, and 9 bases separated the two germline ends. Germline CDR1 reads MNHEY; CDR2 reads SVGAGI.

The chain joins TRBV19 to TRBJ1-2; D uncertain. With 7 bases removed from V and 1 base from J, the gap between germline ends came to 19 bases. CDR3 length: 16 amino acids. The germline CDR1 and CDR2 sequences are LNHDA and SQIVND (reference sequence). This CDR3 reads CASTRPSTRLNYGYTF. The CDR3 bases are TGTGCCAGTACGCGGCCAAGTACAAGGCTTAACTATGGCTACACCTTC.

The chain combines TRBV11-2 with TRBJ1-1, with D uncertain. Germline assignment: CDR1 SGHAT and CDR2 FQNNGV. The V end lost 5 bases, the J end lost 1 base, and 8 bases lay between the germline ends. The CDR3 spans 13 residues. CDR3: CASSLGANTEAFF. CDR3 nucleotide sequence: TGTGCCAGCAGCCTAGGCGCGAACACTGAAGCTTTCTTT.

V and J are TRBV24-1 and TRBJ1-2; D remains ambiguous. Germline CDR1 reads KGHDR; CDR2 reads SFDVKD. Trimming removed 4 bases at V and 8 bases at J, with 10 bases between. The CDR3 is 12 residues long. CDR3 region: CATSDQVWGYTF. The CDR3 nucleotides are TGTGCCACCAGTGACCAGGTTTGGGGCTACACCTTC.

About this clone itself: The same CDR3 can be traced to other DNA sequences in this sample. This chain uses TRBV5-1 with TRBJ2-7; tentatively, D is TRBD1 (5 bases). The CDR3 contains 14 residues. V lost 1 base, J lost 3 bases, and 11 bases lay in between. Germline lookup yields CDR1 SGHRS and CDR2 YFSETQ. For the CDR3, the DNA is TGCGCCAGCAGCTTGTCGAGACAGAGCTACGAGCAGTACTTC. Encoded protein: CASSLSRQSYEQYF.

By share of the sample, this clone is medium-sized (0.01 to 0.1%). V and J are TRBV7-2 and TRBJ2-1; 7 bases are shared with TRBD2. The junction had 12 bases not matched to a gene; V was cut back by 0 bases and J by 4 bases. The CDR3 runs 18 residues. Germline-derived CDR1 and CDR2 are SGHTA and FQGNSA. The CDR3 DNA reads as TGTGCCAGCAGCTTAGCTGGGGGGGGTAGGGTGGCGTACAATGAGCAGTTCTTC. Translated, it gives CASSLAGGGRVAYNEQFF.

V gene TRBV5-5 combines with J gene TRBJ1-1; D not certain. Germline V gene sequence: CDR1 SGHKS, CDR2 YYEKEE (reference sequence). V lost 4 bases to trimming and J lost 1 base, with 17 bases between them. CDR3 size: 16 residues. The CDR3 loop reads CASSPGWRTANTEAFF. In DNA form, the CDR3 reads TGTGCCAGCAGCCCCGGCTGGAGGACCGCGAACACTGAAGCTTTCTTT.

This clone showed up just once. The genes are TRBV19 and TRBJ2-6; no reliable D call. Between the trimmed V and J ends, which lost 5 bases and 3 bases, there was a span of 5 bases. In germline, CDR1 is LNHDA, CDR2 SQIVND (reference sequence). This CDR3 spans 13 amino acids. CDR3: CASSSRGANVLTF. The CDR3 DNA reads TGTGCCAGTAGTTCCCGTGGGGCCAACGTCCTGACTTTC.